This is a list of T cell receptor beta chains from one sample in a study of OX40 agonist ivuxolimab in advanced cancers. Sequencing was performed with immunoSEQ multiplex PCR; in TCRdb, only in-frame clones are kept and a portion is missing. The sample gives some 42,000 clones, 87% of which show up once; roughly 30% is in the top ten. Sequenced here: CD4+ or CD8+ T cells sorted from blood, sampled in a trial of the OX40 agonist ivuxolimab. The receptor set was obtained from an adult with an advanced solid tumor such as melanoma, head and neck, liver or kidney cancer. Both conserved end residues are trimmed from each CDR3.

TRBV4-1,ASSRTRGPYEQY
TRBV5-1,ASSLGGERNQPQH
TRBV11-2,ASSLGGIRDIQY
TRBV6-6,ASSLRLDSPLH
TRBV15,ATSRGTGRVTGELF
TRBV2,ASSPNRVKLF
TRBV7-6,ASSLVGAQSGELF
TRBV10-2,ASNGGVAGGNEQF
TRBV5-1,ASTRLAGVSGETQY
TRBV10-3,AISEPTSGARREETQY
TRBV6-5,ASRRAASDEQY
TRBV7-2,ASSLRLAGGPVEDTQY
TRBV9,ASNARQASGGGYT
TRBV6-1,ASSEAGRY
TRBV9,ASSAGTGDNNQPQH
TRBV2,ASTRQNTEAF
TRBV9,ASSPDRITGELF